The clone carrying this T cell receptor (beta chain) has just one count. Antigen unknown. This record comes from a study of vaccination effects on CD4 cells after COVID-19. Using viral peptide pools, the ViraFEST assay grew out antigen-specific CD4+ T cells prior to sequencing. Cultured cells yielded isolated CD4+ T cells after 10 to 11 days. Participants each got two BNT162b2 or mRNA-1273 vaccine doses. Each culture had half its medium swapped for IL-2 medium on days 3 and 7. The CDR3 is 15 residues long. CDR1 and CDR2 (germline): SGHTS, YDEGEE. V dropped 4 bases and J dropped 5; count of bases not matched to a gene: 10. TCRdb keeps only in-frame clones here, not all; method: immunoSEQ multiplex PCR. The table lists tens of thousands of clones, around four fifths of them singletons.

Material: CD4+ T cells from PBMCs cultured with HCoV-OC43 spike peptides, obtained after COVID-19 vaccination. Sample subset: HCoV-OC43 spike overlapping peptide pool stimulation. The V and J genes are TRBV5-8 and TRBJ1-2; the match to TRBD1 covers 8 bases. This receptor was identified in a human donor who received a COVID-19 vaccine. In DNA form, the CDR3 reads TGTGCCAGCAGCCTCGGACAGGGAAAGTTATATGGCTACACCTTC. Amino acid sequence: CASSLGQGKLYGYTF.